This T cell receptor beta chain was documented in a study of cytomegalovirus exposure and HLA in healthy donors. PCR primers comprised 60 Vbeta and 13 Jbeta primers. Profiled with immunoSEQ multiplex PCR; TCRdb holds only in-frame clones, not every one. The table shows nearly 110,000 clones, with approximately 80% occurring only once. Concerning this clone: As yet, its antigen is unknown.

CDR1 and CDR2 from the germline V gene are SGDLS and YYNGEE. CDR3 size: 12 residues. The V and J ends lost 4 bases and 7 bases, in that order; junction bases with no gene match: 1. Study results and caveats: Among immune exposure information, only CMV serostatus was available. Per a later analysis, HLA-associated TCR beta chains showed more clonal expansion than other, equally common TCR beta chains.

This receptor was identified in a man between 60 and 75 years old in good health and CMV-seronegative. This sequence joins TRBV9 and TRBJ1-1, with 10 positions matching TRBD1. Sequencing was carried out using PBMCs. The CDR3 here is CASSRTGGEAFF. In nucleotides, the CDR3 is TGTGCCAGCAGCCGGACAGGGGGTGAAGCTTTCTTT. The variable domain in full, with the rest retrieved from reference TRBV9 and TRBJ1-1, is DSGVTQTPKHLITATGQRVTLRCSPRSGDLSVYWYQQSLDQGLQFLIQYYNGEERAKGNILERFSAQQFPDLHSELNLSSLELGDSALYFCASSRTGGEAFFGQGTRLTVV.